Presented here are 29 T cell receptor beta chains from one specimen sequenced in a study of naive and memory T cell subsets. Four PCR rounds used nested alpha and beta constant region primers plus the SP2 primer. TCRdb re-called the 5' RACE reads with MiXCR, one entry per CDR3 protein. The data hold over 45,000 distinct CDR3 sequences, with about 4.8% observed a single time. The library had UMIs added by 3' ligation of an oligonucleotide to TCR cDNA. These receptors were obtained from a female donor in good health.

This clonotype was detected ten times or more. CDR3 protein: CASSDPGVETQYF. DNA for the CDR3: TGTGCCAGCAGTGATCCCGGGGTAGAGACCCAGTACTTC. This chain uses TRBV2 with TRBJ2-5, with D tentatively TRBD2 (5 bases). This CDR3 has 13 amino acids. Trimming shortened V by 3 bases and J by 4 bases, and 9 bases separated the two germline ends. Per the germline V gene, CDR1 is SNHLY and CDR2 is FYNNEI.

The CDR3 sequence is CASSDGTEAFF. As DNA, the CDR3 is TGTGCCAGCAGCGATGGGACAGAAGCTTTCTTT. This chain uses TRBV5-4 with TRBJ1-1, with D perhaps matching TRBD1 (6 bases). CDR3 length: 11 residues. The germline V gene encodes CDR1 SGHNT and CDR2 YYREEE (reference sequence). Trimming cost V 4 bases and J 8 bases, with 9 bases left between them.

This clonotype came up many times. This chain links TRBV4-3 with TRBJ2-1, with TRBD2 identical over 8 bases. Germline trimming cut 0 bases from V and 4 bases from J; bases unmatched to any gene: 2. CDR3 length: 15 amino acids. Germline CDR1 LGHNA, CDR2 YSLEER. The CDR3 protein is CASSQEGTSYNEQFF. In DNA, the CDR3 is TGCGCCAGCAGCCAAGAGGGGACTAGTTACAATGAGCAGTTCTTC.

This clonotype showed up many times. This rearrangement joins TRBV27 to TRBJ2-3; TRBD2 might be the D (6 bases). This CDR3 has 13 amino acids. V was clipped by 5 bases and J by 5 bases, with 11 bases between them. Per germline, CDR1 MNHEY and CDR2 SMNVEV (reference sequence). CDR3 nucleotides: TGTGCCAGCAGTGATAGGAGGGGAGATACGCAGTATTTT. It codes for CASSDRRGDTQYF.

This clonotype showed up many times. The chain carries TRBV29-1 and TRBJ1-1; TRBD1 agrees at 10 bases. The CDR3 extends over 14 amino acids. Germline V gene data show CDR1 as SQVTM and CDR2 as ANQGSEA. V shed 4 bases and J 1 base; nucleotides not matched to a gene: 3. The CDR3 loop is CSVVRDRGNTEAFF. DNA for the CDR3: TGCAGCGTTGTCCGGGACAGGGGGAACACTGAAGCTTTCTTT.

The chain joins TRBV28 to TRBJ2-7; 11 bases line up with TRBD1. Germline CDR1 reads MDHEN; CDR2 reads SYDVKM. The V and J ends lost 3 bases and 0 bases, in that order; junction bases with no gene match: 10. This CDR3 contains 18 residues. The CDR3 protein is CASSFKDRGLPSSYEQYF. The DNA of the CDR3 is TGTGCCAGCAGTTTCAAGGACAGGGGGCTTCCCAGCTCCTACGAGCAGTACTTC.

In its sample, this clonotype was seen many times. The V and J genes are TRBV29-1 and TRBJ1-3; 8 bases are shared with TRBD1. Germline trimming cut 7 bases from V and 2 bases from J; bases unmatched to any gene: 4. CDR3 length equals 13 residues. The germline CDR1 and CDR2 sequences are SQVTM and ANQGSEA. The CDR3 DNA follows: TGCAGCGCCGCGACAGGGGCTGGAAACACCATATATTTT. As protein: CSAATGAGNTIYF.

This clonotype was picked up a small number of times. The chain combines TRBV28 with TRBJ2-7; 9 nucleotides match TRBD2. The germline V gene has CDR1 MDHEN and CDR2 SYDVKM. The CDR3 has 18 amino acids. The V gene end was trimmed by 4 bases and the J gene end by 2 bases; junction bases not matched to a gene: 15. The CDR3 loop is CASSYFFPPSGNTYEQYF. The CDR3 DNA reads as TGTGCCAGCAGTTACTTCTTCCCACCTAGCGGGAATACCTACGAGCAGTACTTC.

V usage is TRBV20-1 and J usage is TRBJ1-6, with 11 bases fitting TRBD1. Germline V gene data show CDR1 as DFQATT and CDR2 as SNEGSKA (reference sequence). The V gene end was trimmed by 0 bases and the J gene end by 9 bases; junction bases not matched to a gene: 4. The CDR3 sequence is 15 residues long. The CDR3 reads CSARDTGQGASPLHF. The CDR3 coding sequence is TGCAGTGCTAGAGATACAGGACAGGGGGCTTCACCCCTCCACTTT.

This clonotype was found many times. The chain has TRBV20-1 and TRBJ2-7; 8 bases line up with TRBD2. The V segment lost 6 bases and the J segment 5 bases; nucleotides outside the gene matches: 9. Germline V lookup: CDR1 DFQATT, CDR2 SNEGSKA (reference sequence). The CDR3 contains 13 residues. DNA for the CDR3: TGCAGTGCAAAGCGGGAGATATCAGACGAGCAGTACTTC. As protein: CSAKREISDEQYF.

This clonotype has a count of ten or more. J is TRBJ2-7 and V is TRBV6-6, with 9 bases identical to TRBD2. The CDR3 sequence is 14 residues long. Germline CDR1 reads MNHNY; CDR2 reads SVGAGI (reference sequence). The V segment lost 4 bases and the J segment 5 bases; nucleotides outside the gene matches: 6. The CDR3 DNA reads TGTGCCAGCAGTTGGGCGGGAGGGCCGGACGAGCAGTACTTC. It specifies CASSWAGGPDEQYF.

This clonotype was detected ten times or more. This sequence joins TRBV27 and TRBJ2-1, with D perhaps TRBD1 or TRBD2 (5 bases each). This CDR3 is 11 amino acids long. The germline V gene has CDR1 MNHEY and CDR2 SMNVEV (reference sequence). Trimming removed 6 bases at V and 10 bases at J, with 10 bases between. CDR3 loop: CASRWGSEQFF. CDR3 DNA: TGTGCCAGCAGATGGGGGAGCGAGCAGTTCTTC.

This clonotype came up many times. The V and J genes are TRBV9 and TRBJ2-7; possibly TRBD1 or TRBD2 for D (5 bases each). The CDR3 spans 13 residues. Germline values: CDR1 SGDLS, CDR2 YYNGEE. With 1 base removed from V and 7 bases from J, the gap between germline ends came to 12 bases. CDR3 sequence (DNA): TGTGCCAGCAGCGTACAGGGAGCTCGGGAGCAGTACTTC. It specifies CASSVQGAREQYF.

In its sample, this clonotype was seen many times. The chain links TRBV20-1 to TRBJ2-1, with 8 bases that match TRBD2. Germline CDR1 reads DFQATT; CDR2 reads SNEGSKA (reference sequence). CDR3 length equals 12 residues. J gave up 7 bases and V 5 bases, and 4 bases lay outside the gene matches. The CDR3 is CSAGGTRNEQFF. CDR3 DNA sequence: TGCAGTGCTGGAGGGACTAGGAATGAGCAGTTCTTC.

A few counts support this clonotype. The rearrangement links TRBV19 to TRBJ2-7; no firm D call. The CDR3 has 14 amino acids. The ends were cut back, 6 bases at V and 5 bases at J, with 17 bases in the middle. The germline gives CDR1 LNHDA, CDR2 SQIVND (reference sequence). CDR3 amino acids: CASSEPQHRDEQYF. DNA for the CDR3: TGTGCCAGTAGCGAACCACAACACCGGGACGAGCAGTACTTC.

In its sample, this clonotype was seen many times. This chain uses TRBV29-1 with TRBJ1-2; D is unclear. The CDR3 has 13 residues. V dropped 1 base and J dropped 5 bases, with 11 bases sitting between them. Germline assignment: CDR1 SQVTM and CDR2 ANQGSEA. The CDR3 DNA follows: TGCAGCGTTGAAGTGTCCCGGGAGTATGGCTACACCTTC. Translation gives CSVEVSREYGYTF.

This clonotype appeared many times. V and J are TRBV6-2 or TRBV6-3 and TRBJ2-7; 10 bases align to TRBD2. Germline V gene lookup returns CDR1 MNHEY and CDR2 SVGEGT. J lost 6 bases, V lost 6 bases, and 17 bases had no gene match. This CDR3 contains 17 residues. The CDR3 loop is CASRKGSKAGGPIEQYF. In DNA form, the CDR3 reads TGTGCCAGCAGAAAAGGGTCAAAAGCGGGAGGGCCCATCGAGCAGTACTTC.

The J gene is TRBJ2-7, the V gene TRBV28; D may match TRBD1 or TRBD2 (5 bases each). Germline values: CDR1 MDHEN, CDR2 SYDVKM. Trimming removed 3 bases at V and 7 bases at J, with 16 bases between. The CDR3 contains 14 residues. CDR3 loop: CASSFVRGTGEQYF. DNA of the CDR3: TGTGCCAGCAGTTTTGTGAGAGGGACGGGTGAGCAGTACTTC.

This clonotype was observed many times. CDR3 DNA sequence: TGCAGCGTTGACCCGCAGAGCTCCTACAATGAGCAGTTCTTC. This gives the protein CSVDPQSSYNEQFF. This rearrangement joins TRBV29-1 to TRBJ2-1; unclear D gene. Trimming took 3 bases from V and 0 from J, leaving 9 bases between them. The CDR3 has 14 amino acids. The germline V gene encodes CDR1 SQVTM and CDR2 ANQGSEA.

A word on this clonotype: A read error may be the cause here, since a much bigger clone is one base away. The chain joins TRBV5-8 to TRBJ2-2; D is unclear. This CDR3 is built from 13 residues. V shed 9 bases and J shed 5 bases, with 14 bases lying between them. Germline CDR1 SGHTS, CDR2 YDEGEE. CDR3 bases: TGTGCCACCCCGTCCCAGTTAACCGGGGAGCTGTTTTTT. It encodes CATPSQLTGELFF.

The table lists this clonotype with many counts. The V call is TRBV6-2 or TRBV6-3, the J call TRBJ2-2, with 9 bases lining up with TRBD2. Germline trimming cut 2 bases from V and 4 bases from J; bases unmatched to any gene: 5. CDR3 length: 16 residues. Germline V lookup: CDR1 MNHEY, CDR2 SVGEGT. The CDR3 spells CASSYGTSMVTGELFF. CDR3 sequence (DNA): TGTGCCAGCAGTTACGGGACTAGCATGGTCACCGGGGAGCTGTTTTTT.

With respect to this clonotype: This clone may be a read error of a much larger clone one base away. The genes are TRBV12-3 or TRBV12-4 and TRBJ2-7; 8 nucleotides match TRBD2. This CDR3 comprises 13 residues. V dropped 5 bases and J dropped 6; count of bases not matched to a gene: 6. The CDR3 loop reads CASSRTSSPEQYF. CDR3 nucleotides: TGTGCCAGCAGTCGGACTAGCTCCCCCGAGCAGTACTTC.

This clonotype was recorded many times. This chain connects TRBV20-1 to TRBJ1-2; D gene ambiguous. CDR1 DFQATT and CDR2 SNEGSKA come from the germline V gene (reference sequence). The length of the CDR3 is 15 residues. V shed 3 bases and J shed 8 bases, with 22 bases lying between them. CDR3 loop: CSASVLSARMWGYTF. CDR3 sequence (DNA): TGCAGTGCTAGTGTGTTATCCGCCCGGATGTGGGGCTACACCTTC.

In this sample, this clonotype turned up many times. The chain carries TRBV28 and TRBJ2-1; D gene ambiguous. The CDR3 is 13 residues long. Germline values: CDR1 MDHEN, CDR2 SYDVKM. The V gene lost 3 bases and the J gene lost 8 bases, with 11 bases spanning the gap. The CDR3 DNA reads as TGTGCCAGCAGTTTGGTACTCCGCCATGAGCAGTTCTTC. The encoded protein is CASSLVLRHEQFF.

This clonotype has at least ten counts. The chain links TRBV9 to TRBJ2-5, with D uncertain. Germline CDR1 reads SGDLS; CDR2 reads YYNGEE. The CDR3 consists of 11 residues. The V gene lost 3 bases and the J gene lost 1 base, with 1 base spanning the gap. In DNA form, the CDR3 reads TGTGCCAGCAGCGCCCAAGAGACCCAGTACTTC. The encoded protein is CASSAQETQYF.

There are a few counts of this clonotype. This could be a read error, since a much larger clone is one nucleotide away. In DNA, the CDR3 is TGTGCCAGCAGCTTAGCCCTGGGGGCTCGTCAGCCCCAGCATTTT. Protein product: CASSLALGARQPQHF. V usage is TRBV7-2 and J usage is TRBJ1-5, with D possibly being TRBD1 (6 bases). Germline CDR1 reads SGHTA; CDR2 reads FQGNSA. There are 15 residues in the CDR3. With 0 bases removed from V and 6 bases from J, the gap between germline ends came to 12 bases.

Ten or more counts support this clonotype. CDR3 in DNA: TGTGCCAGCAGGATCGATGGGGTAACAACTGAAGCTTTCTTT. This translates into CASRIDGVTTEAFF. The V gene is TRBV12-3 or TRBV12-4, the J gene TRBJ1-1; D remains unclear. The CDR3 is 14 residues long. V lost 6 bases, J lost 5 bases, and 16 bases lay in between.

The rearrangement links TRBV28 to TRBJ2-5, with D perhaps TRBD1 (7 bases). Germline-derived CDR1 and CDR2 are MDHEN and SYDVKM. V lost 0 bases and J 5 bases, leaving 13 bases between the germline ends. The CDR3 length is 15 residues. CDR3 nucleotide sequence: TGTGCCAGCAGTTTATGGTCGACAGGGAGGGAGACCCAGTACTTC. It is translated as CASSLWSTGRETQYF.

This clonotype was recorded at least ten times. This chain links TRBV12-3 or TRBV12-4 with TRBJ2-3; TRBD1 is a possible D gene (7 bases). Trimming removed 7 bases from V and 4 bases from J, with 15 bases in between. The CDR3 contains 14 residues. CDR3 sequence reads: CASTLPGGSDTQYF. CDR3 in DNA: TGTGCCAGCACCCTCCCAGGGGGGTCAGATACGCAGTATTTT.